This TCR beta chain came from a study of cytomegalovirus exposure and HLA in healthy donors. General observations from the study: A later analysis appeared to link common viral pathogens to several of the most significant clusters. A later analysis reportedly identified an Asian-associated ancestry cluster as carrying fewer N-insertions than the roughly 700-donor mean.

Donors counted as nominally healthy when sampled, yet unrecorded immune exposures were likely. PCR amplification relied on 60 Vbeta primers (plus 13 Jbeta primers). In the original analysis: In a later analysis, the count reached about 80 million unique TCR beta chains, with around 11 million shared. The repertoire was sequenced with immunoSEQ multiplex PCR; TCRdb's copy has only in-frame clones and lacks some. D and trimming come from the DNA, and the V and J calls and clone size come from that table. This sample contains some 200,000 clones. The germline CDR1 and CDR2 sequences are SGHTS and YDEGEE. The V gene end was trimmed by 4 bases and the J gene end by 12 bases; junction bases not matched to a gene: 12. The CDR3 contains 13 residues. With respect to this clone: The antigen is not known.

The TCR comes from a girl aged 2 to 9 in good health and CMV-seropositive. The chain joins TRBV5-8 to TRBJ2-7, with 8 bases identical to TRBD2. Sequences were obtained from PBMCs. The CDR3 DNA follows: TGTGCCAGCAGCGCGCCGGGACTAGGGTTTCCGTACTTC. Encoded protein: CASSAPGLGFPYF.